One and the same sample provided the 22 T cell receptor beta chains below, sequenced in a study of cytomegalovirus exposure and HLA in healthy donors. PCR used 60 Vbeta primers and 13 Jbeta primers. This table comes from immunoSEQ multiplex PCR, and its TCRdb copy is limited to in-frame clones, with some not included. This specimen shows 200,000 to 250,000 clones; the ten leading clones hold more than 0.75%. Sequenced material: PBMCs. The receptors were gathered from a young woman in good health and CMV-seropositive.

The chain joins TRBV27 to TRBJ1-2, with a tentative D call TRBD1 (6 bases). Germline V gives CDR1 MNHEY, CDR2 SMNVEV (reference sequence). Trimming stripped 7 bases from V and 2 bases from J, with 17 bases between. This CDR3 has 15 residues. The CDR3 protein is CASTRQGIGNYGYTF. The CDR3 nucleotides read TGTGCCAGCACGCGCCAGGGGATCGGCAACTATGGCTACACCTTC.

The CDR3 loop is CASSRAGWQPQHF. DNA for the CDR3: TGTGCCAGCAGCCGAGCGGGTTGGCAGCCCCAGCATTTT. The genes are TRBV7-9 and TRBJ1-5; D not certain. The CDR3 spans 13 residues. Trimming removed 5 bases from V and 7 bases from J, with 12 bases in between. CDR1 is SEHNR, CDR2 FQNEAQ, per germline (reference sequence).

This rearrangement joins TRBV15 to TRBJ1-5; D unresolved. The CDR3 runs to 14 residues. The V end lost 2 bases, the J end lost 0 bases, and 5 bases lay between the germline ends. Germline CDR1 and CDR2: LNHNV and YYDKDF (reference sequence). The CDR3 DNA is TGTGCCACCAGCAGACAGGCTAGCAATCAGCCCCAGCATTTT. Translating it yields CATSRQASNQPQHF.

This chain links TRBV29-1 with TRBJ2-7; a possible D gene is TRBD2 (6 bases). Germline CDR1 is SQVTM and CDR2 is ANQGSEA. The V end lost 4 bases, the J end lost 0 bases, and 13 bases lay between the germline ends. This CDR3 has 14 amino acids. CDR3 sequence (DNA): TGCAGCGTTGGCTTCCGGGAGAGCTCCTACGAGCAGTACTTC. Translated: CSVGFRESSYEQYF.

The V call is TRBV4-1, the J call TRBJ2-1; 10 nucleotides line up with TRBD1. The V and J ends lost 0 bases and 9 bases, in that order; junction bases with no gene match: 8. This CDR3 has 16 residues. Germline V gene data show CDR1 as MGHRA and CDR2 as YSYEKL. The CDR3 sequence is CASSQDIPGQGFEQFF. The DNA for the CDR3 is TGCGCCAGCAGCCAAGATATTCCGGGACAGGGGTTTGAGCAGTTCTTC.

J is TRBJ2-7 and V is TRBV2; TRBD2 matches at 7 bases. CDR3 size: 15 residues. The V gene's germline CDR1 is SNHLY and CDR2 FYNNEI. Trimming at V came to 6 bases and at J to 2 bases, leaving 10 bases not matched to a gene. The CDR3 is CASRFSPGLAYEQYF. In DNA, the CDR3 is TGTGCCAGCAGGTTTTCCCCCGGACTAGCCTACGAGCAGTACTTC.

V gene TRBV19 combines with J gene TRBJ2-3, with a tentative D call TRBD2 (7 bases). This CDR3 has 11 amino acids. The germline V gene has CDR1 LNHDA and CDR2 SQIVND (reference sequence). CDR3 residues: CSLRGPDTQYF. The CDR3 DNA follows: TGTAGTTTGCGGGGGCCAGATACGCAGTATTTT. Drawing the rest from reference TRBV19 and TRBJ2-3, the complete variable domain is DGGITQSPKYLFRKEGQNVTLSCEQNLNHDAMYWYRQDPGQGLRLIYYSQIVNDFQKGDIAEGYSVSREKKESFPLTVTSAQKNPTAFYLCSLRGPDTQYFGPGTRLTVL.

The rearrangement uses TRBV29-1 and TRBJ1-1; 9 bases match TRBD1. Losses at the gene ends were 7 bases for V and 4 bases for J; bases not matched to a gene: 7. Germline V lookup: CDR1 SQVTM, CDR2 ANQGSEA. The CDR3 contains 13 residues. The DNA for the CDR3 is TGCAGCGGGGACAGGGTCTTGGTCACTGAAGCTTTCTTT. Its protein is CSGDRVLVTEAFF.

This sequence joins TRBV6-1 and TRBJ1-1; tentatively, D is TRBD1 (6 bases). The CDR3 loop spans 13 amino acids. Germline values: CDR1 MNHNS, CDR2 SASEGT. V shed 5 bases and J shed 4 bases, with 11 bases lying between them. Here the CDR3 reads CASSLIRGTEAFF. CDR3 DNA sequence: TGTGCCAGCAGTTTGATCAGGGGCACTGAAGCTTTCTTT.

The chain combines TRBV7-2 with TRBJ2-5; 7 bases map to TRBD1. From germline, CDR1 is SGHTA and CDR2 FQGNSA. The CDR3 has 16 residues. V shed 5 bases and J 7 bases; nucleotides not matched to a gene: 16. CDR3 bases: TGTGCCAGCAGCCCGCGGGTTAAGGGGGCCGCCTCGACCCAGTACTTC. This codes for CASSPRVKGAASTQYF.

The V call is TRBV4-3, the J call TRBJ2-2; 7 nucleotides match TRBD2. After removal of 1 base from V and 1 base from J, the junction contained 6 bases not matched to a gene. The CDR3 contains 17 residues. Looked up from germline, CDR1 is LGHNA and CDR2 is YSLEER. CDR3 coding DNA: TGCGCCAGCAGCCAAGTTCGCGGGAGAGGGAACACCGGGGAGCTGTTTTTT. Amino acid sequence: CASSQVRGRGNTGELFF.

The V and J genes are TRBV18 and TRBJ2-4; tentatively, D is TRBD2 (6 bases). CDR1 is KGHSH and CDR2 is LQKENI in the germline V gene. This CDR3 spans 13 amino acids. With 3 bases removed from V and 8 bases from J, the gap between germline ends came to 11 bases. DNA of the CDR3: TGTGCCAGCTCACCCGGGGGTCAGGACATTCAGTACTTC. It specifies CASSPGGQDIQYF.

DNA of the CDR3: TGCGCCAGCAGCCAACACGAGAGACTAGCGGGAGACGAGCAGTACTTC. As protein: CASSQHERLAGDEQYF. The chain links TRBV4-3 to TRBJ2-5; 12 bases line up with TRBD2. The tail of the sequence fits TRBJ2-7 better, so the J call may be wrong. The CDR3 totals 16 residues. Looked up from germline, CDR1 is LGHNA and CDR2 is YSLEER.

A remark on this clone: Other DNA sequences in this sample translate to the same CDR3. The chain couples TRBV2 to TRBJ2-7; D uncertain. This CDR3 is built from 12 residues. Deletions cut 6 bases from V and 0 bases from J, with 6 bases between. CDR1 and CDR2 (germline): SNHLY, FYNNEI. The CDR3 loop reads CASRGSSYEQYF. CDR3 in DNA: TGTGCCAGCAGGGGCAGCTCCTACGAGCAGTACTTC.

The chain has TRBV29-1 and TRBJ2-2; perhaps TRBD2 as D (7 bases). Germline V gene sequence: CDR1 SQVTM, CDR2 ANQGSEA. V lost 7 bases and J lost 2, with 14 bases in between. The CDR3 covers 14 residues. The chain's CDR3 is CSGQGTKNTGELFF. The CDR3 DNA reads as TGCAGCGGGCAGGGGACTAAAAACACCGGGGAGCTGTTTTTT.

V is TRBV5-5 and J is TRBJ2-7, with TRBD1 identical over 11 bases. Germline lookup yields CDR1 SGHKS and CDR2 YYEKEE (reference sequence). After removal of 1 base from V and 6 bases from J, the junction contained 3 bases not matched to a gene. This CDR3 region has 14 residues. The CDR3 bases are TGTGCCAGCAGCTTGAGGGGACAGGGGGGCGAGCAGTACTTC. Translating it yields CASSLRGQGGEQYF.

The chain is built from TRBV7-9 and TRBJ1-1, with a possible D match to TRBD1 (6 bases). CDR1 is SEHNR, CDR2 FQNEAQ, per germline (reference sequence). This CDR3 comprises 14 residues. Trimming shortened V by 1 base and J by 0 bases, and 6 bases separated the two germline ends. DNA for the CDR3: TGTGCCAGCAGCTTAGGGACAGTGAACACTGAAGCTTTCTTT. Translated: CASSLGTVNTEAFF.

The chain is built from TRBV5-1 and TRBJ2-7; the match to TRBD1 covers 7 bases. After removal of 2 bases from V and 1 base from J, the junction contained 3 bases not matched to a gene. The CDR3 sequence is 14 residues long. Per the germline V gene, CDR1 is SGHRS and CDR2 is YFSETQ. The CDR3 DNA reads as TGCGCCAGCAGCTTCGGGGACAGATCCTACGAGCAGTACTTC. Translation: CASSFGDRSYEQYF.

The CDR3 DNA reads as TGTGCCAGTAGTATAGGCGCGGGGGGCGGCACTGAAGCTTTCTTT. Translated, it gives CASSIGAGGGTEAFF. The chain couples TRBV19 to TRBJ1-1; D is possibly TRBD1 (6 bases). The germline V gene has CDR1 LNHDA and CDR2 SQIVND (reference sequence). There are 15 residues in the CDR3. Trimming took 1 base from V and 4 from J, leaving 13 bases between them.

The chain joins TRBV25-1 to TRBJ2-1; 9 nucleotides match TRBD1. CDR3 size: 15 residues. Germline V CDR1 and CDR2: MGHDK, SYGVNS. The V and J ends lost 5 bases and 8 bases, in that order; junction bases with no gene match: 10. This CDR3 reads CASSPLGQGWDEQFF. The CDR3 coding sequence is TGTGCCAGCAGTCCCCTCGGACAGGGGTGGGATGAGCAGTTCTTC. Based on the CDR3 plus reference TRBV25-1 and TRBJ2-1, the full variable domain is EADIYQTPRYLVIGTGKKITLECSQTMGHDKMYWYQQDPGMELHLIHYSYGVNSTEKGDLSSESTVSRIRTEHFPLTLESARPSHTSQYLCASSPLGQGWDEQFFGPGTRLTVL.

The chain has TRBV27 and TRBJ2-2; D remains unclear. From germline, CDR1 is MNHEY and CDR2 SMNVEV (reference sequence). Deletions cut 6 bases from V and 7 bases from J, with 6 bases between. The CDR3 extends over 11 amino acids. The CDR3 protein is CASSHHGELFF. DNA of the CDR3: TGTGCCAGCAGCCATCACGGGGAGCTGTTTTTT.

The rearrangement joins TRBV6-1 to TRBJ1-6, with a possible D match to TRBD1 (5 bases). The CDR3 totals 15 residues. Germline CDR1 is MNHNS and CDR2 is SASEGT. The germline V and J ends were trimmed by 6 bases and 9 bases, with 18 bases remaining between them. In DNA, the CDR3 is TGTGCCAGCAGGGAACTCGGGGGTAGTGGTTCACCCCTCCACTTT. Residues: CASRELGGSGSPLHF.